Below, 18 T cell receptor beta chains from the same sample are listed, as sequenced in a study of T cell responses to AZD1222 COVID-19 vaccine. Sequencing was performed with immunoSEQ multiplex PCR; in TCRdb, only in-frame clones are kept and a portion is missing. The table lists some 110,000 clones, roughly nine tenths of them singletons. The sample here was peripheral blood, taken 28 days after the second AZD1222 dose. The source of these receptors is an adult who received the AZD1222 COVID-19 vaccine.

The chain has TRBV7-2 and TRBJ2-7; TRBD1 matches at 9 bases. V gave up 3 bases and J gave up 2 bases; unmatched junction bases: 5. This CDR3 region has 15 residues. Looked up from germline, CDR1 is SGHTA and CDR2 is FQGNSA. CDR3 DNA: TGTGCCAGCAGCTTTGGGACAGGGAAAACCTACGAGCAGTACTTC. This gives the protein CASSFGTGKTYEQYF.

The CDR3 DNA follows: TGTGCCAGCAGCCAAGAGATTTTGGATGAAAAACTGTTTTTT. It codes for CASSQEILDEKLFF. The V call is TRBV4-2, the J call TRBJ1-4; unclear D gene. This CDR3 is built from 14 residues. The germline V gene encodes CDR1 LGHNA and CDR2 YNFKEQ. V was pared by 0 bases and J by 6 bases, with 8 bases between.

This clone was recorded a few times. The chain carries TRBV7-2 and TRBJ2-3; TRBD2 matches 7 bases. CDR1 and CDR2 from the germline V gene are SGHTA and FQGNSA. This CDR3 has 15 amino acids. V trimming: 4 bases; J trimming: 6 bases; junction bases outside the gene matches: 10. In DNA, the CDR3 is TGTGCCAGCAGCTCCCAAGCGGGGATCATGGATACGCAGTATTTT. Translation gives CASSSQAGIMDTQYF. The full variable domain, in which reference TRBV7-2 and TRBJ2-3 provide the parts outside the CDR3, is GAGVSQSPSNKVTEKGKDVELRCDPISGHTALYWYRQSLGQGLEFLIYFQGNSAPDKSGLPSDRFSAERTGGSVSTLTIQRTQQEDSAVYLCASSSQAGIMDTQYFGPGTRLTVL.

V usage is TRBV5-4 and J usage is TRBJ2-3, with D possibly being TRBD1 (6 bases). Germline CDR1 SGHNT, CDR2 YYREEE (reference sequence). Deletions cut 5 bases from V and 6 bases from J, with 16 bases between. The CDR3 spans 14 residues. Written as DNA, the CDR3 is TGTGCCAGCAGGAGAGGGGGAGTCATGGATACGCAGTATTTT. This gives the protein CASRRGGVMDTQYF.

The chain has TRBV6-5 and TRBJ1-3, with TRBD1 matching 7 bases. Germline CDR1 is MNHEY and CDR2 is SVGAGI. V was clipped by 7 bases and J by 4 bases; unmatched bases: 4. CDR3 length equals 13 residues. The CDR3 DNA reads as TGTGCCAGCAAGACAGGGCCAGGAAACACCATATATTTT. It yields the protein CASKTGPGNTIYF.

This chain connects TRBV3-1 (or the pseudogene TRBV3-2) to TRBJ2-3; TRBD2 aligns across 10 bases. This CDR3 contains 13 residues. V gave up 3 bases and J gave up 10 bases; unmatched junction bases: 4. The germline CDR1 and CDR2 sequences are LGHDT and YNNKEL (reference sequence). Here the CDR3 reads CASSQGLASAQYF. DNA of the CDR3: TGTGCCAGCAGCCAGGGACTAGCGAGCGCGCAGTATTTT.

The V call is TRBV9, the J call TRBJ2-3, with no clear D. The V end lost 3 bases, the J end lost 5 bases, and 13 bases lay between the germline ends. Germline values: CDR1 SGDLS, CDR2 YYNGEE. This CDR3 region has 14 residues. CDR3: CASSAHFGEDTQYF. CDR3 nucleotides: TGTGCCAGCAGCGCCCACTTTGGGGAAGATACGCAGTATTTT.

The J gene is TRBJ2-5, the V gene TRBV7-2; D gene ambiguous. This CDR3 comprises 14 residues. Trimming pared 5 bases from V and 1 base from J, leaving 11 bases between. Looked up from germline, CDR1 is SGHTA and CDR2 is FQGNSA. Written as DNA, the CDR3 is TGTGCCAGCAGCCCCTCGAGCTTCCAAGAGACCCAGTACTTC. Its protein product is CASSPSSFQETQYF. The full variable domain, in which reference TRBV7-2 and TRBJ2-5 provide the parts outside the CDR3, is GAGVSQSPSNKVTEKGKDVELRCDPISGHTALYWYRQSLGQGLEFLIYFQGNSAPDKSGLPSDRFSAERTGGSVSTLTIQRTQQEDSAVYLCASSPSSFQETQYFGPGTRLLVL.

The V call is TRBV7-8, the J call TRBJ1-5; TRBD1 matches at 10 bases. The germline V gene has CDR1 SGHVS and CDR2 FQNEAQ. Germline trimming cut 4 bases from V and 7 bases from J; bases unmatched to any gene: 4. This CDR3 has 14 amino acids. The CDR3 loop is CASSSGTGVQPQHF. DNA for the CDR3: TGTGCCAGCAGCTCCGGGACAGGGGTCCAGCCCCAGCATTTT.

CDR3 loop: CSVSPFSRVAAEAFF. The CDR3 DNA reads TGCAGCGTTTCCCCCTTTAGCAGGGTAGCGGCTGAAGCTTTCTTT. The chain carries TRBV29-1 and TRBJ1-1, with TRBD1 as a possible D gene (5 bases). The V end was cut by 5 bases, the J end by 6 bases, with 22 bases between. CDR3 length: 15 residues. The germline gives CDR1 SQVTM, CDR2 ANQGSEA.

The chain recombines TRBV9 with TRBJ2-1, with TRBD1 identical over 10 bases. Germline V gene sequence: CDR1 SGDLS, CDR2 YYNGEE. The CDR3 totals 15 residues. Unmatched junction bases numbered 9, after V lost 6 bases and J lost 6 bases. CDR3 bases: TGTGCCAGCAATCTTGGGACAGGGGAGCTCAATGAGCAGTTCTTC. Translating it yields CASNLGTGELNEQFF.

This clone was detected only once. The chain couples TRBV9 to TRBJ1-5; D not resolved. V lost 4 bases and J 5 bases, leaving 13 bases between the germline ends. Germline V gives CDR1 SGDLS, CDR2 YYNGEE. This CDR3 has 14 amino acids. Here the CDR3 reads CASSPRWTDQPQHF. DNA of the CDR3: TGTGCCAGCAGCCCCAGATGGACGGATCAGCCCCAGCATTTT. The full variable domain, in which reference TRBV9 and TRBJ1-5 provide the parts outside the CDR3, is DSGVTQTPKHLITATGQRVTLRCSPRSGDLSVYWYQQSLDQGLQFLIQYYNGEERAKGNILERFSAQQFPDLHSELNLSSLELGDSALYFCASSPRWTDQPQHFGDGTRLSIL.

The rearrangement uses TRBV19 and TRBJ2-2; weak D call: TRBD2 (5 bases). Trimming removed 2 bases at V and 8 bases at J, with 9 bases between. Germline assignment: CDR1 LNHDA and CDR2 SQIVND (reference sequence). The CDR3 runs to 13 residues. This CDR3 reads CASSIRGMGELFF. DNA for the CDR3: TGTGCCAGTAGTATACGAGGGATGGGGGAGCTGTTTTTT.

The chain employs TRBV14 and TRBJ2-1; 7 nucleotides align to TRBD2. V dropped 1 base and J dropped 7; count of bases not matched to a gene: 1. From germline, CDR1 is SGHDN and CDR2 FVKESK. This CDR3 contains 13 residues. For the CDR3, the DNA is TGTGCCAGCAGCCAAGGGACTAGGAATGAGCAGTTCTTC. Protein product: CASSQGTRNEQFF.

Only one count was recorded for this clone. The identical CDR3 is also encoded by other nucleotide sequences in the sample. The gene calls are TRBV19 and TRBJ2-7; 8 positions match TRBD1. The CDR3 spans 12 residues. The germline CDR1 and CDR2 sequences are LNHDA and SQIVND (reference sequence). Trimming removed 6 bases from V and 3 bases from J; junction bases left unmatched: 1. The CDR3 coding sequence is TGTGCCAGTAGCACAGGGGGCTACGAGCAGTACTTC. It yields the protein CASSTGGYEQYF.

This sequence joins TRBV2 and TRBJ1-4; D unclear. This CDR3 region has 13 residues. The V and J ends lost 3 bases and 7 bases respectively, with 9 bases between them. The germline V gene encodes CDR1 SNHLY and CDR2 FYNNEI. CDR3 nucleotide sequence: TGTGCCAGCAGTGAGCAGTTGGGTGAAAAACTGTTTTTT. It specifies CASSEQLGEKLFF.

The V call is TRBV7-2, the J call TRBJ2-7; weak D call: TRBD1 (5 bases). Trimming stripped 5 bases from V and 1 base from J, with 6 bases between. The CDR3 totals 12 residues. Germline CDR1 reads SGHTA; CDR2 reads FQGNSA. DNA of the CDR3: TGTGCCAGCAGCAGACAGTCCTACGAGCAGTACTTC. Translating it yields CASSRQSYEQYF.

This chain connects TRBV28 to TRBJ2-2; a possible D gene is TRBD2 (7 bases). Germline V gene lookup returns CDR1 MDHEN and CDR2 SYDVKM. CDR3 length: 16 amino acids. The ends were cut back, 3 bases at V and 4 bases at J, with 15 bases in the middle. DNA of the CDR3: TGTGCCAGCAGTTTGCGGGGGCCGGTGAGCACCGGGGAGCTGTTTTTT. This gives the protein CASSLRGPVSTGELFF.